The rows below give T cell receptor beta chains drawn from one sample of a study of blood T cell repertoires in COVID-19. Generated by immunoSEQ multiplex PCR, the TCRdb table keeps only in-frame clones and is missing some. Among 75,000 to 95,000 clones, over 80% were seen once, and the ten largest hold 5.8%. The specimen was peripheral blood. These receptors were taken from a man aged 45 to 65 with active COVID-19. The CDR3 runs from the conserved cysteine through the conserved F or W. D genes are given only for firm matches. Clone size is shown for a subset of rows, as once, few, many or a class of expanded clone.

V	size	J	D	CDR3	DNA
TRBV6-4	.	TRBJ1-2	TRBD1	CASRPTGGIGYGYTF	TGTGCCAGCCGGCCCACAGGGGGAATAGGCTATGGCTACACCTTC
TRBV30	.	TRBJ2-2	TRBD1	CAWVTGGRMWTGELFF	TGTGCCTGGGTTACAGGGGGTCGAATGTGGACCGGGGAGCTGTTTTTT
TRBV7-2	.	TRBJ2-1	TRBD2	CASSFAPGTRDEQFF	TGTGCCAGCAGCTTTGCCCCTGGGACTAGGGATGAGCAGTTCTTC
TRBV9	.	TRBJ2-2	.	CASSAVQGLGAGELFF	TGTGCCAGCAGCGCAGTCCAAGGGCTAGGGGCCGGGGAGCTGTTTTTT
TRBV5-4	.	TRBJ2-4	TRBD2	CASSSGLAGGGAKNIQYF	TGTGCCAGCAGCTCGGGACTAGCGGGAGGGGGAGCCAAAAACATTCAGTACTTC
TRBV7-9	many	TRBJ2-5	.	CASSQSVGGETQYF	TGTGCCAGCAGTCAAAGTGTGGGCGGGGAGACCCAGTACTTC
TRBV7-2	.	TRBJ2-7	TRBD2	CASSSRGVGLVLYEQYF	TGTGCCAGCAGTTCTCGGGGGGTGGGACTAGTATTGTACGAGCAGTACTTC
TRBV7-2	.	TRBJ2-7	.	CASSPASVPYYEQYF	TGTGCCAGCAGCCCTGCTAGCGTCCCTTATTACGAGCAGTACTTC
TRBV29-1	.	TRBJ2-1	TRBD2	CSVGTSGGGSYNEQFF	TGCAGCGTTGGGACTAGCGGGGGGGGCTCCTACAATGAGCAGTTCTTC
TRBV27	.	TRBJ1-3	.	CASRTGNSGNTIYF	TGTGCCAGCCGTACAGGAAACTCTGGAAACACCATATATTTT
TRBV18	.	TRBJ1-4	TRBD1	CASSPTGTGDEKLFF	TGTGCCAGCTCACCTACCGGGACAGGGGATGAAAAACTGTTTTTT
TRBV30	.	TRBJ1-1	.	CAWSVQPNTEAFF	TGTGCCTGGAGTGTACAGCCGAACACTGAAGCTTTCTTT
TRBV11-3	.	TRBJ1-5	TRBD1	CASSLQGHRGQPQHF	TGTGCCAGCAGCTTACAGGGGCACAGGGGTCAGCCCCAGCATTTT
TRBV12-3/TRBV12-4	.	TRBJ1-2	TRBD1	CASGQGAVYGYTF	TGTGCCAGCGGACAGGGGGCGGTCTATGGCTACACCTTC
TRBV19	.	TRBJ1-2	TRBD1	CARDSNYGYTF	TGTGCCCGGGACAGTAACTATGGCTACACCTTC
TRBV9	.	TRBJ2-3	.	CASSVGKGVGADTQYF	TGTGCCAGCAGCGTAGGGAAGGGCGTAGGGGCAGATACGCAGTATTTT
TRBV5-1	few	TRBJ2-2	TRBD2	CASSSSGRATGELFF	TGCGCCAGCAGCTCGAGCGGGAGGGCCACCGGGGAGCTGTTTTTT
TRBV11-2	.	TRBJ2-3	TRBD1	CASSYGTGLADTQYF	TGTGCCAGCAGCTATGGGACAGGGTTAGCAGATACGCAGTATTTT
TRBV2	once	TRBJ1-3	.	CASSDGRGSGNTIYF	TGTGCCAGCAGTGATGGCAGGGGCTCTGGAAACACCATATATTTT
TRBV9	.	TRBJ1-5	.	CASSVYGNSNQPQHF	TGTGCCAGCAGCGTCTACGGGAATAGCAATCAGCCCCAGCATTTT
TRBV25-1	.	TRBJ1-5	.	CASTPRGGGQPQHF	TGTGCCAGCACTCCCCGGGGGGGAGGCCAGCCCCAGCATTTT
TRBV4-1	few	TRBJ1-4	TRBD1	CASSQALWTGENEKLFF	TGCGCCAGCAGCCAAGCCCTTTGGACAGGGGAAAATGAAAAACTGTTTTTT
TRBV27	.	TRBJ2-3	TRBD2	CASSWKASGGDGTDTQYF	TGTGCCAGCAGTTGGAAGGCTAGCGGGGGGGATGGCACAGATACGCAGTATTTT
TRBV29-1	.	TRBJ2-1	.	CSVEEVMASEGEQFF	TGCAGCGTTGAAGAAGTTATGGCTAGCGAAGGTGAGCAGTTCTTC
TRBV28	.	TRBJ2-7	TRBD2	CASSFLPGLARSYEQYF	TGTGCCAGCAGTTTCTTACCGGGACTAGCGAGATCCTACGAGCAGTACTTC
TRBV27	.	TRBJ1-6	.	CASSFRDNNSPLHF	TGTGCCAGCAGTTTCCGGGATAATAATTCACCCCTCCACTTT
TRBV27	.	TRBJ2-1	TRBD1	CASSLSRTGREQFF	TGTGCCAGCAGTTTATCAAGGACAGGGCGGGAGCAGTTCTTC